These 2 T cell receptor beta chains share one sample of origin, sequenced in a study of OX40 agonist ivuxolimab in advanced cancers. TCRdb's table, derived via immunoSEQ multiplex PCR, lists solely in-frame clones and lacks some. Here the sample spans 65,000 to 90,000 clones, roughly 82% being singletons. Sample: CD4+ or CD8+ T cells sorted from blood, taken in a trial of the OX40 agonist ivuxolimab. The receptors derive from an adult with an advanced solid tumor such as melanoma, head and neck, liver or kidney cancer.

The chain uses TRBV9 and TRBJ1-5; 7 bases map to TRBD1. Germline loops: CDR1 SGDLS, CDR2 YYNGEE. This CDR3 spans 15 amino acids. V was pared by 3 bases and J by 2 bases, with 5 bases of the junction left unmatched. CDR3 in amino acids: CASSARDSRNQPQHF. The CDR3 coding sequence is TGTGCCAGCAGCGCCCGGGACAGCCGCAATCAGCCCCAGCATTTT.

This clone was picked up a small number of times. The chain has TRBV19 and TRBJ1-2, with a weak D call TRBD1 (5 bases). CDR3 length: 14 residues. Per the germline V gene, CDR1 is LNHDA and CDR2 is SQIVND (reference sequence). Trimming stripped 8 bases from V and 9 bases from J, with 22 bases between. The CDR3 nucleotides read TGTGCCAGTGAGACAATTTCAGGGAGCTCCAGCTACACCTTC. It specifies CASETISGSSSYTF.